The sequence of this TCR beta chain was determined in a study of human T cells and chemical hapten exposure. Study as a whole: Across samples, TCR yields varied, mostly owing to small differences in pooled library volumes. Whole-study results and caveats: Correlating positively with patch test score were the PT1 expanded TCR counts.

The CDR3 totals 18 residues. Trimming stripped 2 bases from V and 0 bases from J, with 17 bases between. Germline V lookup: CDR1 MNHEY, CDR2 SVGEGT. Documented time point: pre-sensitization, week 0. Noted treatment: therapeutic diphenylcyclopropenone sensitization with weekly scalp DPC. TCRdb reprocessed the RACE reads via MiXCR and lists one record per CDR3 protein. The sample lists some 360,000 distinct CDR3 sequences, 4.5% to 6% occurring once. Comments on this clonotype: No antigen is known for it.

Specimen: whole blood, collected in connection with sensitization to the hapten diphenylcyclopropenone (DPC). This receptor was identified in a woman aged 45-59 years with alopecia areata. Some clones in this sample may be carry-over from other donors' samples. V and J are TRBV6-2 or TRBV6-3 and TRBJ1-5; D is uncertain. The CDR3 DNA is TGTGCCAGCAGTTACCCCATTTCCCTGCTCGATAGCAATCAGCCCCAGCATTTT. Its protein product is CASSYPISLLDSNQPQHF.